The sequence of this TCR beta chain was determined in a study of blood T cell repertoires in COVID-19. The overall study: Donors in the United States, Italy and Spain gave samples during acute or convalescent COVID-19. Nucleic acid was either cDNA or gDNA, and it came from T cells, B-cell-depleted T cells, or PBMCs.

As processed by the authors: Reference gene primer amplification in the assay estimated nucleated cell counts. TCRdb's table, derived via immunoSEQ multiplex PCR, lists solely in-frame clones and lacks some. That table furnishes V, J and clone size, whereas the DNA furnished D and trimming. The sample holds about 40,000 clones; around 86% are singletons and the top ten take 15% to 20%. The junction had 7 bases not matched to a gene; V was cut back by 3 bases and J by 7 bases. The CDR3 totals 16 residues. Germline V gives CDR1 SGHAT, CDR2 FQNNGV. Sequencing was done on a sample of peripheral blood. This TCR was sampled from a man in his fifties or sixties in a cohort sampled during active COVID-19. The chain carries TRBV11-2 and TRBJ1-6; 9 positions agree with TRBD1. CDR3 in DNA: TGTGCCAGCAGCTTGTGGGGTACAGGGGGCAATTCACCCCTCCACTTT. It encodes CASSLWGTGGNSPLHF.